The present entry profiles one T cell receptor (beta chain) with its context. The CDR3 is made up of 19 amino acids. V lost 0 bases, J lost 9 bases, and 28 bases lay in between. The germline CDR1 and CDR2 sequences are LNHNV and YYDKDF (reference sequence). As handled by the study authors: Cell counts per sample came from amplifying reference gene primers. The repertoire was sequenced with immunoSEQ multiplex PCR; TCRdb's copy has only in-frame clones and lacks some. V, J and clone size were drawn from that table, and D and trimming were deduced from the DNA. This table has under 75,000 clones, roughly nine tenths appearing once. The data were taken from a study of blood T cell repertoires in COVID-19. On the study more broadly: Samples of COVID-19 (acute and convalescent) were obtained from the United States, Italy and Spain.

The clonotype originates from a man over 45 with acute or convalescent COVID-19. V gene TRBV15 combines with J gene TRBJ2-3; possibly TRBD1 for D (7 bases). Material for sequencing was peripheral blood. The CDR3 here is CATSREESEGTGVADTQYF. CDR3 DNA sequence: TGTGCCACCAGCAGAGAGGAATCGGAGGGAACAGGGGTTGCGGACACGCAGTATTTT.